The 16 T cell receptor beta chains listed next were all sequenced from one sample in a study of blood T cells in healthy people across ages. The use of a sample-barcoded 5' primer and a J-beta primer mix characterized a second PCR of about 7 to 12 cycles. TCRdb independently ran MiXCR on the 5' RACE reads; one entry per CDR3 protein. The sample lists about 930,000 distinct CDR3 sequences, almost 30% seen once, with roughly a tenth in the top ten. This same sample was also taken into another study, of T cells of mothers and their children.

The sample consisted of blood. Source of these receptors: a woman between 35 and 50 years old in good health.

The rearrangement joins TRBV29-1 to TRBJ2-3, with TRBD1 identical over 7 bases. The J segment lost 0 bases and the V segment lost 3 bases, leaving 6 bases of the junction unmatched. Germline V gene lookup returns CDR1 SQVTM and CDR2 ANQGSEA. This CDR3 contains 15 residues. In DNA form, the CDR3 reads TGCAGCGTTGAGGGGACAGTTACTAGCACAGATACGCAGTATTTT. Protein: CSVEGTVTSTDTQYF.

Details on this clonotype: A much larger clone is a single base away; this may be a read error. The DNA for the CDR3 is TGTGCCAGCACCCGGGGGGATGCGCAGTATTTT. Encoded protein: CASTRGDAQYF. The V call is TRBV27, the J call TRBJ2-3, with 7 bases fitting TRBD2. V lost 7 bases and J lost 10; bases outside the gene matches: 5. Per the germline V gene, CDR1 is MNHEY and CDR2 is SMNVEV (reference sequence). The CDR3 has 11 amino acids.

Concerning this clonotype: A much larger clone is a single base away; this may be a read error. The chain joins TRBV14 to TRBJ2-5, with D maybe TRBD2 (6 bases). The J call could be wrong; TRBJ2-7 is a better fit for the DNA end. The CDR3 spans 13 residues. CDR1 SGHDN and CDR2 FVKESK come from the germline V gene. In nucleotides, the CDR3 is TGTGCCTGCAGCGGGCTAGAGGGAAACGAGCAGTACTTC. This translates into CACSGLEGNEQYF.

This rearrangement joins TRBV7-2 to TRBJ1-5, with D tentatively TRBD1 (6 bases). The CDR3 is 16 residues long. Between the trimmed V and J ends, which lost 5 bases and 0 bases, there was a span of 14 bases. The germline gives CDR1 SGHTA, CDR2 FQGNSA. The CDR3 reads CASSPSRQVSNQPQHF. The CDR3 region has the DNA TGTGCCAGCAGCCCCTCCCGACAGGTTAGCAATCAGCCCCAGCATTTT. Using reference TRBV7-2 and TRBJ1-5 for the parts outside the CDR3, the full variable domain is GAGVSQSPSNKVTEKGKDVELRCDPISGHTALYWYRQSLGQGLEFLIYFQGNSAPDKSGLPSDRFSAERTGGSVSTLTIQRTQQEDSAVYLCASSPSRQVSNQPQHFGDGTRLSIL.

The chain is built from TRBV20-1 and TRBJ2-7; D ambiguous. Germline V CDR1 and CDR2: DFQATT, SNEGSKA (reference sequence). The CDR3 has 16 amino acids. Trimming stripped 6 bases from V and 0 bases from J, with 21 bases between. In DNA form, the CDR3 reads TGCAGTGCCAAGCTCCCCCACGGCGGTGCCTCCTACGAGCAGTACTTC. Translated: CSAKLPHGGASYEQYF.

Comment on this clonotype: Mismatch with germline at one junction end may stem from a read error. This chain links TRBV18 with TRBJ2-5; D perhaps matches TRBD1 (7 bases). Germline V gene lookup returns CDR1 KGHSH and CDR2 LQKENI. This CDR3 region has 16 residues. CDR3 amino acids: CASSPRAGQHQEAQYF. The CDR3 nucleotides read TGTGCCAGCTCACCTCGGGCGGGACAGCACCAAGAGGCCCAGTACTTC.

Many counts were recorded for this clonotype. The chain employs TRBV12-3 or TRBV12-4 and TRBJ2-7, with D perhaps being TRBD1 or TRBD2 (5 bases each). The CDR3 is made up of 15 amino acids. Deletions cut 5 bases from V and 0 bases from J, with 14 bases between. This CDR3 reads CASSLRGRNSYEQYF. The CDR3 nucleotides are TGTGCCAGCAGTCTACGGGGACGAAACTCCTACGAGCAGTACTTC.

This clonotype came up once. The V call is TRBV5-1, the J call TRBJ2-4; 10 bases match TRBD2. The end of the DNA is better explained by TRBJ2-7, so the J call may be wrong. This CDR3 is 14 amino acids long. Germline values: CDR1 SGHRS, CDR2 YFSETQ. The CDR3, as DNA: TGCGCCAGCTCCATAGCGGGGGGCCCCTACGAGCAGTACTTC. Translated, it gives CASSIAGGPYEQYF.

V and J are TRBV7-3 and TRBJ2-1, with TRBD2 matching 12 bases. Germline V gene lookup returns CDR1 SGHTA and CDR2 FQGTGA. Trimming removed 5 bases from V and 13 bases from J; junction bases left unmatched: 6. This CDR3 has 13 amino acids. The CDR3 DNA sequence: TGTGCCAGCAGCACAGGGACTAGCGGGCCTCAGTTCTTC. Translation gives CASSTGTSGPQFF.

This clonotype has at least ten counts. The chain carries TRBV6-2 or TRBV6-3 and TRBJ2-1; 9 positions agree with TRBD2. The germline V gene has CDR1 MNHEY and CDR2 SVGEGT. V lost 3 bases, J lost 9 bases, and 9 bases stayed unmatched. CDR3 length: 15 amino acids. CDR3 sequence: CASSYGGGAKAEQFF. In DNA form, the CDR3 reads TGTGCCAGCAGTTATGGCGGGGGGGCAAAAGCTGAGCAGTTCTTC.

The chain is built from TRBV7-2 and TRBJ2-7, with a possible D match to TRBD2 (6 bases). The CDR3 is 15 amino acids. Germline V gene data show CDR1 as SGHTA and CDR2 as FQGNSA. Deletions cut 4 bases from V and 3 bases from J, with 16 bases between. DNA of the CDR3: TGTGCCAGCAGCTGGGCTAGCGATCCCCTCTACGAGCAGTACTTC. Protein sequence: CASSWASDPLYEQYF. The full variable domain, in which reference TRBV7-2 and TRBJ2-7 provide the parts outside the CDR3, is GAGVSQSPSNKVTEKGKDVELRCDPISGHTALYWYRQSLGQGLEFLIYFQGNSAPDKSGLPSDRFSAERTGGSVSTLTIQRTQQEDSAVYLCASSWASDPLYEQYFGPGTRLTVT.

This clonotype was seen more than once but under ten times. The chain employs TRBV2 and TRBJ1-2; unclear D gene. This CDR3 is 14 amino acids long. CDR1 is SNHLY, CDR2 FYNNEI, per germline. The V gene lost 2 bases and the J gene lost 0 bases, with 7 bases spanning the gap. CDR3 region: CASSEQDPNYGYTF. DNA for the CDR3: TGTGCCAGCAGTGAACAGGATCCTAACTATGGCTACACCTTC.

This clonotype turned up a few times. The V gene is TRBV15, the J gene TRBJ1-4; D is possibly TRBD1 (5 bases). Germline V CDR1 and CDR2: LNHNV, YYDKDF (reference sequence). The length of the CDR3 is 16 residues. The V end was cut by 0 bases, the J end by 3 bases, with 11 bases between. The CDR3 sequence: CATSRDLQGANEKLFF. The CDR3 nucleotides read TGTGCCACCAGCAGAGATCTGCAGGGTGCTAATGAAAAACTGTTTTTT.

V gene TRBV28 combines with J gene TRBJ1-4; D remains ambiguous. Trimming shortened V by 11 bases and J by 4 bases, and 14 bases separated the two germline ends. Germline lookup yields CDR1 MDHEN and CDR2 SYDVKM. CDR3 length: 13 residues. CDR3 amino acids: CAHAPAGNEKLFF. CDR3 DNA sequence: TGTGCCCACGCCCCCGCGGGTAATGAAAAACTGTTTTTT.

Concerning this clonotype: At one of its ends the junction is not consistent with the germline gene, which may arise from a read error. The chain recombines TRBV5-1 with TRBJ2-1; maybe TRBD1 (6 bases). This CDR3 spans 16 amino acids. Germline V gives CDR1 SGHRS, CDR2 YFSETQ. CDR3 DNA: TGCGCCGGCAGCGGAGCGAGGGACAACTGCTACAATGAGCAGTTCTTC. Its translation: CAGSGARDNCYNEQFF.

CDR3 DNA: TGTGCCAGCAGCTTATTGACGGTGGAGACCCAGTACTTC. Protein sequence: CASSLLTVETQYF. The chain is built from TRBV7-2 and TRBJ2-5; no firm D call. Trimming removed 2 bases from V and 5 bases from J, with 9 bases in between. Germline V gene lookup returns CDR1 SGHTA and CDR2 FQGNSA. This CDR3 comprises 13 residues.